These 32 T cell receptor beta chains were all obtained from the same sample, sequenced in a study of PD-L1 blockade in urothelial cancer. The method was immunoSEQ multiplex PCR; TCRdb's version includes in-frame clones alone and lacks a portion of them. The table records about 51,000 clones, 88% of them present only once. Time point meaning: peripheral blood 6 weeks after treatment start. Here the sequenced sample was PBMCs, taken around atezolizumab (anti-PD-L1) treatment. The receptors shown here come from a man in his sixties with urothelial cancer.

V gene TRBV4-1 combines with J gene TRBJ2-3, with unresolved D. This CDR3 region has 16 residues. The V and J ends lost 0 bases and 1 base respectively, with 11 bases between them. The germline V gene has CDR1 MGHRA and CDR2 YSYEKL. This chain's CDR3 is CASSQERASGTDTQYF. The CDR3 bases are TGCGCCAGCAGCCAAGAGAGAGCCAGCGGCACAGATACGCAGTATTTT.

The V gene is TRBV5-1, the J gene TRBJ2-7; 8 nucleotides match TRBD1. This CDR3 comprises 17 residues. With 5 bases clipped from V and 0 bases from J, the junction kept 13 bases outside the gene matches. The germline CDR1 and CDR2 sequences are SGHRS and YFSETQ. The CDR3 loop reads CASSPTRQGTFSYEQYF. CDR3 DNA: TGCGCCAGCAGTCCTACCAGACAGGGGACCTTCTCCTACGAGCAGTACTTC.

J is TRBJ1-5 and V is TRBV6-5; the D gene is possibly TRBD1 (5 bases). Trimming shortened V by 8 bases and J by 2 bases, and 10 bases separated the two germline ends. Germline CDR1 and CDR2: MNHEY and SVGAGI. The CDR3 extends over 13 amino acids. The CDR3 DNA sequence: TGTGCCAGCGGCCGGGGGGGCAATCAGCCCCAGCATTTT. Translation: CASGRGGNQPQHF.

CDR3 amino acids: CASSTAAGIRYGYTF. The CDR3 DNA sequence: TGTGCCAGCAGCACGGCGGCAGGGATTAGGTATGGCTACACCTTC. The J gene is TRBJ1-2, the V gene TRBV5-6; tentatively, D is TRBD1 (5 bases). The length of the CDR3 is 15 residues. V was trimmed by 4 bases and J by 5 bases, leaving 18 bases between them. CDR1 and CDR2 from the germline V gene are SGHDT and YYEEEE.

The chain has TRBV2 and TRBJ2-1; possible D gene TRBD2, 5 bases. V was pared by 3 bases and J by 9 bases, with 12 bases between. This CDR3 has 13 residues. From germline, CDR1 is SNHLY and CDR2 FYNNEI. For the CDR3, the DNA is TGTGCCAGCAGTGATCTAGCCCACCTTGAGCAGTTCTTC. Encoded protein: CASSDLAHLEQFF.

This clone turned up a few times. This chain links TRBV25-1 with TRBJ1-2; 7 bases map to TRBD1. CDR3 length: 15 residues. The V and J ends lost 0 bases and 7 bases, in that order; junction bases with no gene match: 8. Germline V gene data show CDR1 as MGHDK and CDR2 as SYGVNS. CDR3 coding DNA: TGTGCCAGCAGTGAATATGATTGGGCAGGGGGTGGCTACACCTTC. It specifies CASSEYDWAGGGYTF.

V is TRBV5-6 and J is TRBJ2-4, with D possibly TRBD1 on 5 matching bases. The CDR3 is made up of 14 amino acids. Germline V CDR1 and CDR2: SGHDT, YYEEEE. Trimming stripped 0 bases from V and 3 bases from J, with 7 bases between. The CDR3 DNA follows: TGTGCCAGCAGCTTGGGACAGCTCAAAAACATTCAGTACTTC. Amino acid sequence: CASSLGQLKNIQYF.

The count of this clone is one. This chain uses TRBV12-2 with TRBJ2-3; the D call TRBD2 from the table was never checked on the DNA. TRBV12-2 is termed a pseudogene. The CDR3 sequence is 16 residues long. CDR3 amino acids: CASRYETSDSTDTQYF. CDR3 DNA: TGTGCAAGTCGCTATGAGACTAGCGATAGCACAGATACGCAGTATTTT.

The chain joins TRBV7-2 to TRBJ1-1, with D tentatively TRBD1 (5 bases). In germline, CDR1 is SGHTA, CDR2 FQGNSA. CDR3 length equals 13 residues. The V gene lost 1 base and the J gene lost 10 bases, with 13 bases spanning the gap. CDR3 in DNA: TGTGCCAGCAGCTTAGTGGGGGGGATGGGAGCTTTCTTT. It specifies CASSLVGGMGAFF.

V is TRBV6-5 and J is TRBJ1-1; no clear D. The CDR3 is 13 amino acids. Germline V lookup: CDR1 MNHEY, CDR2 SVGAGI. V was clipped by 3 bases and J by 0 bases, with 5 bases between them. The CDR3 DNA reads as TGTGCCAGCAGTTATGCGGTGAACACTGAAGCTTTCTTT. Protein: CASSYAVNTEAFF.

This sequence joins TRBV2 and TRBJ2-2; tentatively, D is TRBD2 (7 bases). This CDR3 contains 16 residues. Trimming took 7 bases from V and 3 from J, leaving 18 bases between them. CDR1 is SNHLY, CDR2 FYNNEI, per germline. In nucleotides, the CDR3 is TGTGCCAGCATTCCGGGGGGCAGGGAAGACACCGGGGAGCTGTTTTTT. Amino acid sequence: CASIPGGREDTGELFF.

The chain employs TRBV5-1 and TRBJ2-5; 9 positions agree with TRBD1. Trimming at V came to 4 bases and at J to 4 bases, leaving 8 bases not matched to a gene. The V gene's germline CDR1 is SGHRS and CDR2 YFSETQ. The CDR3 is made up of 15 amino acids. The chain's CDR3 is CASSTSTGGAETQYF. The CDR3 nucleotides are TGCGCCAGCAGCACCAGCACAGGGGGCGCAGAGACCCAGTACTTC.

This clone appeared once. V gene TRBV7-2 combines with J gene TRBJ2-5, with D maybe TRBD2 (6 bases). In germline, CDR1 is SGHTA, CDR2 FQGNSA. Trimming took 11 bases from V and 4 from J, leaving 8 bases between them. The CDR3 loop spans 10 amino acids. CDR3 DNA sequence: TGTGCCCTCGGGGGAGAGACCCAGTACTTC. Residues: CALGGETQYF.

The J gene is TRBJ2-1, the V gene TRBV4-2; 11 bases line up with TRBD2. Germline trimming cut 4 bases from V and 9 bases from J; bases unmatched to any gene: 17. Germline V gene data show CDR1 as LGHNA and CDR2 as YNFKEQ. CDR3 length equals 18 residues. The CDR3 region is CASSLYPPLAGGSGEQFF. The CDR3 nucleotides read TGTGCCAGCAGCCTTTATCCCCCTTTAGCGGGGGGGAGTGGTGAGCAGTTCTTC.

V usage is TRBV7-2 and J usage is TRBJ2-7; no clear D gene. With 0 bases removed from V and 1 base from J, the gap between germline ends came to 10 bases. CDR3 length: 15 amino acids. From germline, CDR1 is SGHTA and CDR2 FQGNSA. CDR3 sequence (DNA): TGTGCCAGCAGCTTAGCGGCAAGTATGTCCTACGAGCAGTACTTC. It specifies CASSLAASMSYEQYF.

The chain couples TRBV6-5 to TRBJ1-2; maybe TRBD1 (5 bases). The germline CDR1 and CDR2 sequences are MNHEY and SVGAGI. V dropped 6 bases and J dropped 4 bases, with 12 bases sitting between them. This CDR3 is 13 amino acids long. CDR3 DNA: TGTGCCAGCAGCCCGGGAGGGGTCTATGGCTACACCTTC. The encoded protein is CASSPGGVYGYTF.

The CDR3 sequence: CSAEGATIQYF. The CDR3, as DNA: TGCAGCGCCGAGGGGGCAACCATTCAGTACTTC. The chain uses TRBV29-1 and TRBJ2-4; 7 bases are a match to TRBD1. There are 11 residues in the CDR3. Germline V gene data show CDR1 as SQVTM and CDR2 as ANQGSEA. The V and J ends lost 7 bases and 9 bases, in that order; junction bases with no gene match: 6.

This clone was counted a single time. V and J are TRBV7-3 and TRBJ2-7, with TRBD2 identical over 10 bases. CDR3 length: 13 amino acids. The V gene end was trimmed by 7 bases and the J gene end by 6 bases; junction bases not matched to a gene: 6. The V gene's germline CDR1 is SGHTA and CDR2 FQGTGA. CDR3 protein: CASILAGAGEQYF. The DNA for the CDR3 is TGTGCCAGCATCCTAGCGGGGGCAGGCGAGCAGTACTTC. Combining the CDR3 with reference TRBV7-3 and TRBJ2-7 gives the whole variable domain GAGVSQTPSNKVTEKGKYVELRCDPISGHTALYWYRQSLGQGPEFLIYFQGTGAADDSGLPNDRFFAVRPEGSVSTLKIQRTERGDSAVYLCASILAGAGEQYFGPGTRLTVT.

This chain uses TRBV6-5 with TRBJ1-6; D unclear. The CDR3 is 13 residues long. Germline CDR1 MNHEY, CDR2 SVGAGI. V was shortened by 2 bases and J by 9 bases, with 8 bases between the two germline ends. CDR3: CASSYERGSPLHF. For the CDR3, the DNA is TGTGCCAGCAGTTACGAACGGGGTTCACCCCTCCACTTT.

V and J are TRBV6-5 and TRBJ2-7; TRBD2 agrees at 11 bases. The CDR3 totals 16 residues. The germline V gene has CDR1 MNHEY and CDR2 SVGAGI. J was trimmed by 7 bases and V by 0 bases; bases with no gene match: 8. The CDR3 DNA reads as TGTGCCAGCAGTTACTCGCTACTAGCGGGGGCGGGAGAGCAGTACTTC. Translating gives CASSYSLLAGAGEQYF.

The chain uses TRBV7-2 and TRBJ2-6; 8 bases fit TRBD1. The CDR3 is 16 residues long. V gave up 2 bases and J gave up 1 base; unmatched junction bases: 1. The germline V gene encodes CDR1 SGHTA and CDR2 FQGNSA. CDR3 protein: CASSLRTGSGANVLTF. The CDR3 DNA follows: TGTGCCAGCAGCTTAAGGACAGGGTCTGGGGCCAACGTCCTGACTTTC.

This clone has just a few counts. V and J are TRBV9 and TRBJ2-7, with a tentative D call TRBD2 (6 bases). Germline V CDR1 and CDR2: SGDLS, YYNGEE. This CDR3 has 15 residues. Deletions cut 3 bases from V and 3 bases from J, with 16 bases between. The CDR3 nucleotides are TGTGCCAGCAGCGCTTCGGGCGGGATTGGCTACGAGCAGTACTTC. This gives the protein CASSASGGIGYEQYF.

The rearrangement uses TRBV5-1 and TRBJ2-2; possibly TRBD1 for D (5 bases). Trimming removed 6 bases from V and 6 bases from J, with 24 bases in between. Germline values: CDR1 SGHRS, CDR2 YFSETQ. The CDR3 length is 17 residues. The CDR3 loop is CASKRAGPGFIPGELFF. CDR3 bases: TGCGCCAGCAAACGGGCAGGGCCTGGATTTATCCCCGGGGAGCTGTTTTTT.

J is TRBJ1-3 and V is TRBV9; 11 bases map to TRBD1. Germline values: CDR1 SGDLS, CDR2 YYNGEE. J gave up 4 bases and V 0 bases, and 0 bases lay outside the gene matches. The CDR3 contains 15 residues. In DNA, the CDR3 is TGTGCCAGCAGCGTAGGGGACAGGGGGGGAAACACCATATATTTT. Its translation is CASSVGDRGGNTIYF.

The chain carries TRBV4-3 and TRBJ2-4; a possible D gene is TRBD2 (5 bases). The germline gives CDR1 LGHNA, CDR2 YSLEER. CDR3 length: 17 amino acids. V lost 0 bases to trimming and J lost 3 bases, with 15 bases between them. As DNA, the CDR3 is TGCGCCAGCAGCCAAGATTTATCAAAAGCGGACAAAAACATTCAGTACTTC. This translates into CASSQDLSKADKNIQYF.

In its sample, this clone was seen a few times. CDR3 residues: CASIGSSGNNSPLHF. The CDR3, as DNA: TGTGCCAGTATAGGAAGTTCAGGGAATAATTCACCCCTCCACTTT. This chain connects TRBV19 to TRBJ1-6; perhaps TRBD1 as D (5 bases). Germline-derived CDR1 and CDR2 are LNHDA and SQIVND (reference sequence). The CDR3 spans 15 residues. Trimming took off 7 bases at V and 5 bases at J, with 15 bases between the two ends.

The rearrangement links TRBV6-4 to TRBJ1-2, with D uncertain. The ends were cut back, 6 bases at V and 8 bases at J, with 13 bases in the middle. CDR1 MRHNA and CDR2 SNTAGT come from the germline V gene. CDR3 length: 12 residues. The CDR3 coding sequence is TGTGCCAGCAGGAGCTCTCGACACGGCTACACCTTC. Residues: CASRSSRHGYTF.

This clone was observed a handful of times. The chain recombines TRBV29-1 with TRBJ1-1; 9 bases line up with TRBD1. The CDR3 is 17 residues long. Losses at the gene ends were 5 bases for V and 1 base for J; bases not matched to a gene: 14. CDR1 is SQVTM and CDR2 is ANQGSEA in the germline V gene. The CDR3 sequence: CSVPKPGQGTPNTEAFF. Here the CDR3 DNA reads TGCAGCGTTCCCAAACCGGGACAGGGAACGCCGAACACTGAAGCTTTCTTT. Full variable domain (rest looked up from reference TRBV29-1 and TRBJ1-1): SAVISQKPSRDICQRGTSLTIQCQVDSQVTMMFWYRQQPGQSLTLIATANQGSEATYESGFVIDKFPISRPNLTFSTLTVSNMSPEDSSIYLCSVPKPGQGTPNTEAFFGQGTRLTVV.

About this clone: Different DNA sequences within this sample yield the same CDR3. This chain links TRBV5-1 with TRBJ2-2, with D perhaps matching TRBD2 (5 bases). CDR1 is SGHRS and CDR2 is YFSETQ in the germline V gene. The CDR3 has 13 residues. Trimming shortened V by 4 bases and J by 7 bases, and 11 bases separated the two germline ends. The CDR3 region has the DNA TGCGCCAGCAGCCTCGAGGGTGGCGGGGAGCTGTTTTTT. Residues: CASSLEGGGELFF.

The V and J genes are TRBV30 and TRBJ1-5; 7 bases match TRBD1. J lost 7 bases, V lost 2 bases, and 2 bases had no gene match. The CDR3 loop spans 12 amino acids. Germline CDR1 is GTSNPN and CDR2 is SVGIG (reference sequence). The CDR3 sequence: CAWSLGGQPQHF. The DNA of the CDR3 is TGTGCCTGGAGTCTAGGGGGCCAGCCCCAGCATTTT.

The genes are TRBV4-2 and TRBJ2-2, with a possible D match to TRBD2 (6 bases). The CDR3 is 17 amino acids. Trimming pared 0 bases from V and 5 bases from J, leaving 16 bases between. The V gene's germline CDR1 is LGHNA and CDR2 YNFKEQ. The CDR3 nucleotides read TGTGCCAGCAGCCAAGATGAGGATAGCGGCAGAACCGGGGAGCTGTTTTTT. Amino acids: CASSQDEDSGRTGELFF.

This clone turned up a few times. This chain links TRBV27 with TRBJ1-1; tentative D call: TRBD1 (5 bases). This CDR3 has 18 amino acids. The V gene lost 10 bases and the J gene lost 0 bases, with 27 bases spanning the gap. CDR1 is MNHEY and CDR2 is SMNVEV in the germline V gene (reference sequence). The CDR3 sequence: CATASTGFRLLLNTEAFF. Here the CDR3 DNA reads TGTGCCACCGCCAGTACAGGCTTCAGACTTTTACTGAACACTGAAGCTTTCTTT.